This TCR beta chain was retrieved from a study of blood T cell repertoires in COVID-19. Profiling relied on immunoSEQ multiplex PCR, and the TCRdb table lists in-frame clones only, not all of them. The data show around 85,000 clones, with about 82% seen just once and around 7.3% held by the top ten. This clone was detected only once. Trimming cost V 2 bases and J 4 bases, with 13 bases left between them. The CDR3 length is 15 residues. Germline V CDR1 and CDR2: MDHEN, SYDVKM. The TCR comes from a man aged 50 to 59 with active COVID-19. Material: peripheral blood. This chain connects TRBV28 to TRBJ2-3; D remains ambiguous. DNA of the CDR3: TGTGCCAGCAGTTTACCCTCCAGGCCCCCAGATACGCAGTATTTT. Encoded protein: CASSLPSRPPDTQYF.